The present TCR beta chain was sequenced within a study of radiotherapy plus CTLA-4 blockade in lung cancer. Background on the study: Among all patients, roughly 17% showed objective responses, while about 30% had disease control. Study results and limitations: Early shifts in blood T cell clones, with interferon-beta, reportedly predicted response best.

Of note for this clone: No antigen is known for it.

Germline V gives CDR1 SGHRS, CDR2 YFSETQ. Trimming left V 4 bases short and J 2 bases short, with 5 bases between. CDR3 length: 12 residues. Produced via immunoSEQ multiplex PCR; TCRdb's table is partial and in-frame only. The sample lists more than 100,000 clones; 90% were seen once. The starting material was peripheral blood, obtained from a patient treated with radiotherapy plus ipilimumab. The chain recombines TRBV5-1 with TRBJ2-3; no clear D. This sequence was found in a human donor with non-small cell lung cancer that progressed on radiotherapy plus ipilimumab. The CDR3 loop is CASSQTTDTQYF. DNA for the CDR3: TGCGCCAGCAGCCAAACCACAGATACGCAGTATTTT.